The source of this T cell receptor (beta chain) is a study of T cell responses to AZD1222 COVID-19 vaccine. Data came from immunoSEQ multiplex PCR; TCRdb stores just in-frame clones and leaves some out. The profile shows 150,000 to 200,000 clones, about 92% of them singletons. The CDR3 is made up of 15 amino acids. Unmatched junction bases numbered 5, after V lost 4 bases and J lost 1 base. Germline CDR1 is KGHSH and CDR2 is LQKENI. This chain joins TRBV18 and TRBJ1-1, with 8 bases fitting TRBD1. This clonotype was sampled from an adult who received the AZD1222 COVID-19 vaccine. The sample in question was peripheral blood, obtained 28 days after the second AZD1222 dose. CDR3 sequence (DNA): TGTGCCAGCTCACACATTGACAGGGGGAACACTGAAGCTTTCTTT. The encoded protein is CASSHIDRGNTEAFF.